This entry lists 8 T cell receptor beta chains sequenced from one sample in a study of CD8+ T cells in alopecia areata. RNA extraction and reverse transcription yielded cDNA as sequencing template. The data were produced by immunoSEQ multiplex PCR, yet TCRdb's version contains in-frame clones alone and is incomplete. The table lists some 130,000 clones, about 49% of them singletons. Sequenced material: CD8+ T cells sorted from blood, taken at week 0. These receptors were taken from a human donor with alopecia areata.

The chain carries TRBV10-3 and TRBJ1-2, with D possibly being TRBD1 (5 bases). This CDR3 has 14 residues. Between the trimmed V and J ends, which lost 6 bases and 6 bases, there was a span of 17 bases. Germline assignment: CDR1 ENHRY and CDR2 SYGVKD. The DNA of the CDR3 is TGTGCCATCAGCGATGGGACCGATCCCCATGGCTACACCTTC. This gives the protein CAISDGTDPHGYTF.

The chain couples TRBV29-1 to TRBJ1-3; D is perhaps TRBD1 (6 bases). CDR1 is SQVTM and CDR2 is ANQGSEA in the germline V gene. The CDR3 runs to 14 residues. With 5 bases removed from V and 4 bases from J, the gap between germline ends came to 15 bases. DNA for the CDR3: TGCAGCGTTAGATACAGGGATGCCGGAAACACCATATATTTT. Translated, it gives CSVRYRDAGNTIYF. The full variable domain, with the rest looked up from reference TRBV29-1 and TRBJ1-3, is SAVISQKPSRDICQRGTSLTIQCQVDSQVTMMFWYRQQPGQSLTLIATANQGSEATYESGFVIDKFPISRPNLTFSTLTVSNMSPEDSSIYLCSVRYRDAGNTIYFGEGSWLTVV.

This chain connects TRBV27 to TRBJ2-7; 10 bases agree with TRBD1. The CDR3 extends over 16 amino acids. Germline V gene data show CDR1 as MNHEY and CDR2 as SMNVEV (reference sequence). J was trimmed by 6 bases and V by 0 bases; bases with no gene match: 8. The CDR3 region has the DNA TGTGCCAGCAGTTTATCCGCTGGGACAGGGGAAGCCGAGCAGTACTTC. It codes for CASSLSAGTGEAEQYF.

This clone was seen just once. The chain uses TRBV5-1 and TRBJ2-3, with D uncertain. In germline, CDR1 is SGHRS, CDR2 YFSETQ. The CDR3 is 16 amino acids. V lost 3 bases, J lost 0 bases, and 14 bases lay in between. This CDR3 reads CASSYWTASSTDTQYF. The CDR3 nucleotides are TGCGCCAGCAGCTACTGGACGGCATCTAGCACAGATACGCAGTATTTT.

This clone was seen only a few times. This chain connects TRBV4-3 to TRBJ1-5; D gene uncertain. Trimming took 0 bases from V and 3 from J, leaving 9 bases between them. The CDR3 sequence is 15 residues long. The germline V gene encodes CDR1 LGHNA and CDR2 YSLEER. The CDR3 loop reads CASSQEEGFNQPQHF. Here the CDR3 DNA reads TGCGCCAGCAGCCAAGAGGAGGGCTTCAATCAGCCCCAGCATTTT.

This clone showed up just a few times. The rearrangement links TRBV30 to TRBJ2-1; TRBD1 is a possible D gene (5 bases). CDR1 GTSNPN and CDR2 SVGIG come from the germline V gene (reference sequence). With 7 bases removed from V and 9 bases from J, the gap between germline ends came to 13 bases. CDR3 length equals 11 residues. In DNA form, the CDR3 reads TGTGCCTTTTACCAGGGTCCTGAGCAGTTCTTC. Its protein product is CAFYQGPEQFF.

The chain links TRBV29-1 to TRBJ1-1; no definite D call. The CDR3 totals 11 residues. Germline assignment: CDR1 SQVTM and CDR2 ANQGSEA. V was cut by 5 bases and J by 11 bases, with 15 bases left in between. The CDR3 is CSVLSNKRAFF. As DNA, the CDR3 is TGCAGCGTTCTCAGCAACAAACGGGCTTTCTTT.

This clone was seen a few times. V usage is TRBV10-3 and J usage is TRBJ1-2; 8 bases map to TRBD1. The CDR3 extends over 17 amino acids. V shed 2 bases, J shed 2 bases, and the junction held 10 bases outside the gene matches. Germline V gene lookup returns CDR1 ENHRY and CDR2 SYGVKD. The CDR3 reads CAISEMHRGEPNYGYTF. For the CDR3, the DNA is TGTGCCATCAGTGAGATGCACAGGGGGGAACCCAACTATGGCTACACCTTC.